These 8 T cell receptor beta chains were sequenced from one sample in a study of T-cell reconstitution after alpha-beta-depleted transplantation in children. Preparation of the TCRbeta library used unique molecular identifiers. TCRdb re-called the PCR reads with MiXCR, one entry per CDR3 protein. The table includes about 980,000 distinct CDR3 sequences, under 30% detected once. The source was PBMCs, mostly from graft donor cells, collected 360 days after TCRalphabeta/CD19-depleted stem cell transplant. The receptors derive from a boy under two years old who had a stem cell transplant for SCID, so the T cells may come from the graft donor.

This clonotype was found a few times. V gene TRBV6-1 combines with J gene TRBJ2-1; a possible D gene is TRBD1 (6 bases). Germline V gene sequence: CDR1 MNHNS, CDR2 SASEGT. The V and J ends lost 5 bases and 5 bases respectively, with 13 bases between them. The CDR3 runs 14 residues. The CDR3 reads CASSRNGQNNEQFF. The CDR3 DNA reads TGTGCCAGCAGTCGAAATGGACAGAACAATGAGCAGTTCTTC.

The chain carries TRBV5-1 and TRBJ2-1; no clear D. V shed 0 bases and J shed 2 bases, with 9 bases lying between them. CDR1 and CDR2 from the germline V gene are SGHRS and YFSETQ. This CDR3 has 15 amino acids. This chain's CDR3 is CASSLGVSTYNEQFF. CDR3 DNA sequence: TGCGCCAGCAGCTTGGGGGTCAGCACCTACAATGAGCAGTTCTTC.

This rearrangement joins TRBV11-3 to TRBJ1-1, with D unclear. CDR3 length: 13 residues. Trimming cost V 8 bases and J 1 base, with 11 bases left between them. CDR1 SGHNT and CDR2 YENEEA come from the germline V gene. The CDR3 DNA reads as TGTGCCAGCTCCGCTACATGGAACACTGAAGCTTTCTTT. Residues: CASSATWNTEAFF.

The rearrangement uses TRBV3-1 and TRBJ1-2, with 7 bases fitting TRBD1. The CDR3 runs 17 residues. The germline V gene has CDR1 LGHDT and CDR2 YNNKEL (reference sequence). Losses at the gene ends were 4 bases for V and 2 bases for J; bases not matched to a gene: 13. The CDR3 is CASSPPKGGGPNYGYTF. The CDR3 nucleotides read TGTGCCAGCAGCCCACCCAAGGGAGGGGGCCCCAACTATGGCTACACCTTC.

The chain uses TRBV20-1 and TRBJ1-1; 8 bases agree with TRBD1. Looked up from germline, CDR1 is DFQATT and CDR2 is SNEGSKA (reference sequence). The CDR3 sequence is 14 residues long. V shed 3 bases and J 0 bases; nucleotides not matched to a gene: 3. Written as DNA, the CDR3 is TGCAGTGCTAGCCGGACAGGGATGAACACTGAAGCTTTCTTT. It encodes CSASRTGMNTEAFF.

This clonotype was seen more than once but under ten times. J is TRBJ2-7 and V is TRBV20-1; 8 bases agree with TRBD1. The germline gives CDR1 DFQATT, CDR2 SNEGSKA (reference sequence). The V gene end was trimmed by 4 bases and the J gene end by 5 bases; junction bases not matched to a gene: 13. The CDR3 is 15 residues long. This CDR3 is CSATNSDRVGDEQYF. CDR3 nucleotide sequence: TGCAGTGCTACTAATTCGGACAGGGTAGGCGACGAGCAGTACTTC.

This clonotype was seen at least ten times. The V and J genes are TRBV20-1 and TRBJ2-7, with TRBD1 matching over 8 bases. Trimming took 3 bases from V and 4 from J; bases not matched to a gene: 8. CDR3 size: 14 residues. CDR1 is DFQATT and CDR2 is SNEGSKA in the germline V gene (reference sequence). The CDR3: CSARRTGSGYEQYF. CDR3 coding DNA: TGCAGTGCTAGGAGGACAGGGAGTGGATACGAGCAGTACTTC.

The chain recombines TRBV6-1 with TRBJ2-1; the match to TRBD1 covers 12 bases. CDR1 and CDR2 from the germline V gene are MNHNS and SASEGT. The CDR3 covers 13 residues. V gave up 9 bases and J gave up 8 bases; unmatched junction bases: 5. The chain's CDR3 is CARTGQGAHEQFF. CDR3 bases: TGTGCCAGGACGGGACAGGGGGCCCATGAGCAGTTCTTC.